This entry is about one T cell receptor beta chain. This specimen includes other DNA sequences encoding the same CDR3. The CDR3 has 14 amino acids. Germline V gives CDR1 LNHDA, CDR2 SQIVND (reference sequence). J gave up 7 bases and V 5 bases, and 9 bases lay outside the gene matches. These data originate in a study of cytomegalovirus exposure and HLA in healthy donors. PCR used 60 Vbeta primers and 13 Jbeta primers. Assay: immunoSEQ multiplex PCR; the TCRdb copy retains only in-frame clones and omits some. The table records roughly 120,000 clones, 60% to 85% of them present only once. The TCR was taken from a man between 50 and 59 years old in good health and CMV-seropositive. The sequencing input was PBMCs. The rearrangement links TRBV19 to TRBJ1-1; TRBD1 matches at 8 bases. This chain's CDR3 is CASSAPQGAGEAFF. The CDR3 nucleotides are TGTGCCAGTAGTGCTCCTCAGGGGGCGGGTGAAGCTTTCTTT.